The clone carrying this T cell receptor (beta chain) was recorded a few times. Antigen: not known. This specimen belongs to a study of T cell repertoires in ileal Crohn's disease. Background on the study: Thiopurines (approximately 10) or anti-TNF agents (around 17) were given postoperatively to about half.

Roughly 500 nanograms of biopsy DNA per sample underwent TCRB immunosequencing. Generated by immunoSEQ multiplex PCR, the TCRdb table keeps only in-frame clones and is missing some. There are about 15,000 clones in the sample; 75% to 90% occur only once, and approximately 4% lies in the top ten. This CDR3 has 16 amino acids. Germline CDR1 and CDR2: SGHRS and YFSETQ. After removal of 0 bases from V and 5 bases from J, the junction contained 6 bases not matched to a gene. General study findings and limits: Active smokers at surgery had more clonal expansions than non-smokers.

The sequenced material came from ileal tissue. The receptor comes from an adult with Crohn's disease. The V gene is TRBV5-1, the J gene TRBJ2-2; 8 bases line up with TRBD1. As DNA, the CDR3 is TGCGCCAGCAGCTTGGCGGGACAGGCTGGGACCGGGGAGCTGTTTTTT. This gives the protein CASSLAGQAGTGELFF. The variable domain in full, completed from reference TRBV5-1 and TRBJ2-2, reads KAGVTQTPRYLIKTRGQQVTLSCSPISGHRSVSWYQQTPGQGLQFLFEYFSETQRNKGNFPGRFSGRQFSNSRSEMNVSTLELGDSALYLCASSLAGQAGTGELFFGEGSRLTVL.